Below, 18 T cell receptor beta chains from the same sample are listed, as sequenced in a study of blood T cell repertoires in COVID-19. Here immunoSEQ multiplex PCR was the method, and the copy in TCRdb shows in-frame clones only, minus some. The repertoire has 350,000 to 450,000 clones, approximately 89% of them found once; the top ten carry approximately 1.9%. Sequenced material: PBMCs or T cells enriched from blood (not recorded which). The receptors here all came from a man in his forties in a cohort exposed to, infected with or recovered from COVID-19 (not recorded which).

The chain combines TRBV11-2 with TRBJ2-5; TRBD1 aligns across 8 bases. The germline V gene encodes CDR1 SGHAT and CDR2 FQNNGV. The CDR3 has 18 amino acids. Germline trimming cut 2 bases from V and 4 bases from J; bases unmatched to any gene: 15. CDR3 DNA sequence: TGTGCCAGCAGCTTACCATCTACTTTCAGGACAGGGCGAGAGACCCAGTACTTC. Protein: CASSLPSTFRTGRETQYF.

This chain uses TRBV19 with TRBJ2-1; 14 bases agree with TRBD2. CDR3 length: 21 residues. Germline CDR1 is LNHDA and CDR2 is SQIVND (reference sequence). The junction had 15 bases not matched to a gene; V was cut back by 5 bases and J by 0 bases. The CDR3: CASSRGAPGLAGVGSYNEQFF. In DNA, the CDR3 is TGTGCCAGTAGTCGCGGGGCCCCGGGACTAGCGGGAGTGGGCTCCTACAATGAGCAGTTCTTC.

The gene calls are TRBV5-1 and TRBJ2-7, with TRBD1 as a possible D gene (7 bases). The germline CDR1 and CDR2 sequences are SGHRS and YFSETQ. There are 14 residues in the CDR3. Trimming removed 0 bases from V and 3 bases from J, with 10 bases in between. In DNA form, the CDR3 reads TGCGCCAGCAGCTTGGACCAGGGGGGCTACGAGCAGTACTTC. Translating gives CASSLDQGGYEQYF.

The chain couples TRBV9 to TRBJ2-5; 9 bases are a match to TRBD2. There are 14 residues in the CDR3. The germline V gene encodes CDR1 SGDLS and CDR2 YYNGEE. The trim removed 4 bases at V and 1 base at J, leaving 2 bases unmatched. CDR3 DNA sequence: TGTGCCAGCAGCCCGACTAGCGGCCAAGAGACCCAGTACTTC. This translates into CASSPTSGQETQYF.

The J gene is TRBJ1-2, the V gene TRBV18; D is perhaps TRBD1 (5 bases). Trimming shortened V by 2 bases and J by 8 bases, and 12 bases separated the two germline ends. CDR1 KGHSH and CDR2 LQKENI come from the germline V gene. The CDR3 is made up of 13 amino acids. CDR3 nucleotide sequence: TGTGCCAGCTCACCATCCAGGGAACGCGGCTACACCTTC. Translation: CASSPSRERGYTF.

The V gene is TRBV29-1, the J gene TRBJ2-2; maybe TRBD2 (6 bases). Germline CDR1 and CDR2: SQVTM and ANQGSEA. The V end was cut by 2 bases, the J end by 4 bases, with 14 bases between. The CDR3 spans 15 residues. The CDR3 sequence: CSVERASASTGELFF. CDR3 DNA sequence: TGCAGCGTTGAAAGGGCTAGCGCGTCCACCGGGGAGCTGTTTTTT.

This chain links TRBV5-1 with TRBJ2-1; 10 bases match TRBD1. The CDR3 spans 14 residues. Germline CDR1 is SGHRS and CDR2 is YFSETQ. The V and J ends lost 2 bases and 8 bases, in that order; junction bases with no gene match: 4. This CDR3 reads CASSFWDRGDEQFF. As DNA, the CDR3 is TGCGCCAGCAGCTTCTGGGACAGGGGCGATGAGCAGTTCTTC.

The rearrangement links TRBV5-1 to TRBJ2-5; tentatively, D is TRBD2 (5 bases). Germline values: CDR1 SGHRS, CDR2 YFSETQ. The CDR3 spans 14 residues. Between the trimmed V and J ends, which lost 3 bases and 5 bases, there was a span of 14 bases. The CDR3 sequence: CASSSGVLGETQYF. The CDR3 DNA reads TGCGCCAGCAGCTCCGGGGTTCTTGGGGAGACCCAGTACTTC.

The CDR3 sequence: CASNRQGSATEAFF. The CDR3 bases are TGTGCCAGCAACCGACAGGGCTCGGCCACTGAAGCTTTCTTT. J is TRBJ1-1 and V is TRBV7-9; 7 nucleotides agree with TRBD1. V was clipped by 7 bases and J by 4 bases; unmatched bases: 9. The CDR3 loop spans 14 amino acids. Germline-derived CDR1 and CDR2 are SEHNR and FQNEAQ (reference sequence).

The CDR3 sequence: CASSQRRDTQYF. Here the CDR3 DNA reads TGTGCCAGCAGCCAAAGGCGGGATACGCAGTATTTT. The rearrangement links TRBV3-1 (or the pseudogene TRBV3-2) to TRBJ2-3; no firm D call. Germline V gene lookup returns CDR1 LGHDT and CDR2 YNNKEL (reference sequence). This CDR3 region has 12 residues. The V and J ends lost 2 bases and 6 bases respectively, with 6 bases between them.

The rearrangement uses TRBV7-8 and TRBJ2-5; D remains ambiguous. V was cut by 1 base and J by 5 bases, with 8 bases left in between. Per the germline V gene, CDR1 is SGHVS and CDR2 is FQNEAQ. The length of the CDR3 is 13 residues. The chain's CDR3 is CASSLVYIETQYF. CDR3 DNA: TGTGCCAGCAGCTTAGTGTACATCGAGACCCAGTACTTC.

V usage is TRBV5-1 and J usage is TRBJ2-2; a weak D match, TRBD1 (5 bases). The germline CDR1 and CDR2 sequences are SGHRS and YFSETQ. This CDR3 spans 15 amino acids. V gave up 3 bases and J gave up 2 bases, with 11 bases separating them. As DNA, the CDR3 is TGCGCCAGCAGCTCGGATGGGGCCAACACCGGGGAGCTGTTTTTT. Encoded protein: CASSSDGANTGELFF.

V and J are TRBV6-4 and TRBJ2-3, with 9 bases identical to TRBD2. The junction had 5 bases not matched to a gene; V was cut back by 0 bases and J by 4 bases. The germline CDR1 and CDR2 sequences are MRHNA and SNTAGT. The CDR3 loop spans 16 amino acids. CDR3 bases: TGTGCCAGCAGTGACTCGGGTAGCGGGAGTGCAGATACGCAGTATTTT. Residues: CASSDSGSGSADTQYF.

V usage is TRBV7-6 and J usage is TRBJ2-2, with D possibly being TRBD2 (6 bases). The CDR3 is 15 amino acids. V was clipped by 3 bases and J by 4 bases, with 12 bases between them. Per the germline V gene, CDR1 is SGHVS and CDR2 is FNYEAQ. The CDR3 sequence: CASSLGLTSTGELFF. CDR3 coding DNA: TGTGCCAGCAGCTTGGGACTCACAAGCACCGGGGAGCTGTTTTTT. The full variable domain, completed using reference TRBV7-6 and TRBJ2-2, is GAGVSQSPRYKVTKRGQDVALRCDPISGHVSLYWYRQALGQGPEFLTYFNYEAQQDKSGLPNDRFSAERPEGSISTLTIQRTEQRDSAMYRCASSLGLTSTGELFFGEGSRLTVL.

A word on this clone: Other DNA sequences from this sample encode an identical CDR3 as well. V usage is TRBV27 and J usage is TRBJ2-7; 14 nucleotides align to TRBD2. Per the germline V gene, CDR1 is MNHEY and CDR2 is SMNVEV (reference sequence). The ends lost 3 bases at V and 4 bases at J; junction bases unmatched: 2. The CDR3 consists of 15 residues. The CDR3, as DNA: TGTGCCAGCAGTTTGGGGACTAGCGGGAGTTACGAGCAGTACTTC. Protein: CASSLGTSGSYEQYF.

The chain uses TRBV10-3 and TRBJ2-1, with 8 positions matching TRBD2. Germline trimming cut 9 bases from V and 5 bases from J; bases unmatched to any gene: 6. The CDR3 spans 13 residues. The germline gives CDR1 ENHRY, CDR2 SYGVKD. The CDR3 sequence is CAIRLATHNEQFF. The CDR3 nucleotides read TGTGCCATTCGACTAGCGACCCACAATGAGCAGTTCTTC.

This chain joins TRBV6-1 and TRBJ2-7; D ambiguous. Per germline, CDR1 MNHNS and CDR2 SASEGT. The CDR3 totals 14 residues. The ends were cut back, 0 bases at V and 3 bases at J, with 9 bases in the middle. This CDR3 reads CASSEALVGYEQYF. The CDR3 DNA is TGTGCCAGCAGTGAAGCGCTGGTCGGCTACGAGCAGTACTTC.

The chain employs TRBV3-1 (or the pseudogene TRBV3-2) and TRBJ2-1, with D possibly being TRBD2 (5 bases). CDR3 length equals 14 residues. The germline CDR1 and CDR2 sequences are LGHDT and YNNKEL (reference sequence). V was pared by 0 bases and J by 7 bases, with 10 bases between. CDR3 sequence: CASSQESGLNEQFF. CDR3 DNA: TGTGCCAGCAGCCAAGAATCTGGACTGAATGAGCAGTTCTTC.